These 27 T cell receptor beta chains share one sample of origin, sequenced in a study of cytomegalovirus exposure and HLA in healthy donors. The data were produced by immunoSEQ multiplex PCR, yet TCRdb's version contains in-frame clones alone and is incomplete. The sample holds about 130,000 clones, roughly nine tenths seen once. The specimen sequenced was PBMCs. These receptor sequences come from a young woman in good health and CMV-seropositive.

The chain recombines TRBV11-2 with TRBJ2-7; 10 bases agree with TRBD1. Germline assignment: CDR1 SGHAT and CDR2 FQNNGV. This CDR3 comprises 14 residues. J was trimmed by 6 bases and V by 5 bases; bases with no gene match: 7. The CDR3 DNA follows: TGTGCCAGCAGCCGGGACAGGGGATCAGGCGAGCAGTACTTC. It translates to CASSRDRGSGEQYF.

Of note for this clone: At the DNA level, this CDR3 is encoded by other sequences in the same sample as well. The V and J genes are TRBV11-2 and TRBJ2-7; 12 bases are shared with TRBD2. The CDR3 length is 15 residues. With V trimmed by 3 bases and J by 4 bases, 4 bases remained unmatched. CDR1 and CDR2 (germline): SGHAT, FQNNGV. This CDR3 is CASSLWTSGVYEQYF. CDR3 sequence (DNA): TGTGCCAGCAGCTTGTGGACTAGCGGGGTGTACGAGCAGTACTTC.

The chain is built from TRBV29-1 and TRBJ1-2; possible D gene TRBD1, 6 bases. CDR3 length: 14 residues. Germline CDR1 SQVTM, CDR2 ANQGSEA. The ends were cut back, 5 bases at V and 8 bases at J, with 21 bases in the middle. CDR3 in amino acids: CSVPLSTGIWGYTF. The CDR3 region has the DNA TGCAGCGTTCCCCTAAGCACAGGGATCTGGGGCTACACCTTC.

The chain is built from TRBV10-2 and TRBJ1-2; 7 bases align to TRBD1. Germline trimming cut 6 bases from V and 1 base from J; bases unmatched to any gene: 5. The germline V gene encodes CDR1 WSHSY and CDR2 SAAADI. CDR3 size: 14 residues. This chain's CDR3 is CASSPGTVNYGYTF. The CDR3 bases are TGCGCCAGCAGCCCCGGGACAGTTAACTATGGCTACACCTTC.

The V and J genes are TRBV19 and TRBJ1-2, with a tentative D call TRBD1 (5 bases). The length of the CDR3 is 13 residues. Germline CDR1 and CDR2: LNHDA and SQIVND (reference sequence). V dropped 4 bases and J dropped 6 bases, with 12 bases sitting between them. In DNA form, the CDR3 reads TGTGCCAGTAGTACCCTAGGGGCAGATGGCTACACCTTC. It encodes CASSTLGADGYTF.

The chain employs TRBV18 and TRBJ2-1; 8 bases align to TRBD2. This CDR3 has 18 residues. J was trimmed by 0 bases and V by 1 base; bases with no gene match: 8. The V gene's germline CDR1 is KGHSH and CDR2 LQKENI. CDR3 sequence (DNA): TGTGCCAGCTCACCACGGTTGCCAGCGGGGGACTCCTACAATGAGCAGTTCTTC. It specifies CASSPRLPAGDSYNEQFF.

The chain combines TRBV29-1 with TRBJ2-1, with 7 bases that match TRBD1. V trimming: 4 bases; J trimming: 1 base; junction bases outside the gene matches: 10. The CDR3 spans 16 residues. Germline lookup yields CDR1 SQVTM and CDR2 ANQGSEA. The CDR3 loop is CSVGGGRDISYNEQFF. CDR3 DNA: TGCAGCGTTGGAGGGGGCCGGGACATATCCTACAATGAGCAGTTCTTC.

This rearrangement joins TRBV5-1 to TRBJ2-7; D is perhaps TRBD2 (6 bases). The CDR3 contains 14 residues. Trimming removed 0 bases at V and 3 bases at J, with 10 bases between. In germline, CDR1 is SGHRS, CDR2 YFSETQ. The CDR3 here is CASSLGQGGYEQYF. The CDR3 nucleotides are TGCGCCAGCAGCTTGGGCCAGGGAGGCTACGAGCAGTACTTC.

V gene TRBV28 combines with J gene TRBJ2-1; the match to TRBD2 covers 8 bases. CDR1 is MDHEN and CDR2 is SYDVKM in the germline V gene. V dropped 4 bases and J dropped 6; count of bases not matched to a gene: 11. The length of the CDR3 is 16 residues. CDR3 sequence reads: CASSSRISGASNEQFF. CDR3 DNA: TGTGCCAGCAGTTCCAGAATTAGCGGGGCTTCCAATGAGCAGTTCTTC.

This chain connects TRBV6-1 to TRBJ1-4, with 7 bases lining up with TRBD1. This CDR3 region has 14 residues. V shed 5 bases, J shed 8 bases, and the junction held 8 bases outside the gene matches. Per germline, CDR1 MNHNS and CDR2 SASEGT. CDR3 sequence reads: CASSLNRGREKLFF. In DNA form, the CDR3 reads TGTGCCAGCAGTCTAAACAGGGGCAGGGAAAAACTGTTTTTT.

The chain links TRBV2 to TRBJ2-5; 7 positions match TRBD1. Germline trimming cut 6 bases from V and 2 bases from J; bases unmatched to any gene: 6. The CDR3 has 14 residues. In germline, CDR1 is SNHLY, CDR2 FYNNEI. The DNA of the CDR3 is TGTGCCAGCAGGGAGGACAGGACTCAAGAGACCCAGTACTTC. Translation gives CASREDRTQETQYF.

The gene calls are TRBV18 and TRBJ1-2; TRBD1 agrees at 7 bases. Germline V gene lookup returns CDR1 KGHSH and CDR2 LQKENI. Trimming at V came to 1 base and at J to 2 bases, leaving 1 base not matched to a gene. The CDR3 length is 14 residues. The CDR3 coding sequence is TGTGCCAGCTCACCACAACAGGGGAACTATGGCTACACCTTC. Translated, it gives CASSPQQGNYGYTF.

The chain links TRBV18 to TRBJ2-7; no reliable D call. The CDR3 has 13 residues. The germline V and J ends were trimmed by 6 bases and 2 bases, with 11 bases remaining between them. Germline assignment: CDR1 KGHSH and CDR2 LQKENI. CDR3 sequence: CASSPMRTYEQYF. CDR3 nucleotide sequence: TGTGCCAGCTCTCCCATGAGGACCTACGAGCAGTACTTC.

This chain joins TRBV9 and TRBJ2-7; TRBD1 aligns across 10 bases. The germline V gene has CDR1 SGDLS and CDR2 YYNGEE. Trimming removed 0 bases from V and 1 base from J; junction bases left unmatched: 1. The CDR3 runs 15 residues. The CDR3 protein is CASSVEGQGSYEQYF. DNA of the CDR3: TGTGCCAGCAGCGTAGAGGGACAGGGGTCCTACGAGCAGTACTTC.

The chain joins TRBV13 to TRBJ1-1; D remains ambiguous. V lost 2 bases and J lost 4, with 8 bases in between. From germline, CDR1 is PRHDT and CDR2 FYEKMQ (reference sequence). The CDR3 loop spans 13 amino acids. CDR3 sequence reads: CASSLNSRTEAFF. CDR3 coding DNA: TGTGCCAGCAGCTTAAACAGCCGCACTGAAGCTTTCTTT.

This clone turned up a few times. The gene calls are TRBV7-2 and TRBJ2-5; 9 nucleotides align to TRBD2. Germline V CDR1 and CDR2: SGHTA, FQGNSA. V dropped 1 base and J dropped 5; count of bases not matched to a gene: 8. CDR3 length: 16 amino acids. CDR3 bases: TGTGCCAGCAGCTTAGAAGTGGCGGGGGGGCTCGAGACCCAGTACTTC. It translates to CASSLEVAGGLETQYF.

This clone was recorded only once. The gene calls are TRBV6-5 and TRBJ1-2; D might be TRBD1 (6 bases). V was shortened by 7 bases and J by 2 bases, with 14 bases between the two germline ends. The CDR3 length is 14 residues. Germline CDR1 is MNHEY and CDR2 is SVGAGI. CDR3 loop: CASISFTGNYGYTF. CDR3 sequence (DNA): TGTGCCAGCATCTCCTTTACAGGGAACTATGGCTACACCTTC.

The gene calls are TRBV13 and TRBJ1-6; tentative D call: TRBD1 (5 bases). Trimming removed 3 bases from V and 10 bases from J, with 16 bases in between. CDR3 length: 15 amino acids. The germline V gene encodes CDR1 PRHDT and CDR2 FYEKMQ (reference sequence). CDR3 DNA sequence: TGTGCCAGCAGCTTGGATGACAGTTTGAAGTCACCCCTCCACTTT. The encoded protein is CASSLDDSLKSPLHF. Full variable domain (remainder filled in from reference TRBV13 and TRBJ1-6): AAGVIQSPRHLIKEKRETATLKCYPIPRHDTVYWYQQGPGQDPQFLISFYEKMQSDKGSIPDRFSAQQFSDYHSELNMSSLELGDSALYFCASSLDDSLKSPLHFGNGTRLTVT.

The chain links TRBV27 to TRBJ2-7; 7 nucleotides match TRBD2. Germline V gene data show CDR1 as MNHEY and CDR2 as SMNVEV (reference sequence). CDR3 length: 15 amino acids. The V segment lost 3 bases and the J segment 1 base; nucleotides outside the gene matches: 6. CDR3 residues: CASSFGGDPSYEQYF. DNA of the CDR3: TGTGCCAGCAGTTTTGGGGGGGACCCTTCCTACGAGCAGTACTTC.

V gene TRBV5-4 combines with J gene TRBJ1-3; perhaps TRBD1 as D (5 bases). Germline V gene sequence: CDR1 SGHNT, CDR2 YYREEE (reference sequence). The CDR3 totals 14 residues. V lost 4 bases to trimming and J lost 0 bases, with 8 bases between them. The CDR3 protein is CASSQTVSGNTIYF. The DNA for the CDR3 is TGTGCCAGCAGCCAGACAGTCTCTGGAAACACCATATATTTT.

The chain links TRBV15 to TRBJ1-2; D possibly corresponds to TRBD1 (5 bases). Trimming shortened V by 1 base and J by 3 bases, and 15 bases separated the two germline ends. The CDR3 sequence is 16 residues long. Looked up from germline, CDR1 is LNHNV and CDR2 is YYDKDF (reference sequence). CDR3 in DNA: TGTGCCACCAGCAGAGGAGGGCAGGGAGGATACTATGGCTACACCTTC. Translating gives CATSRGGQGGYYGYTF.

This chain connects TRBV7-8 to TRBJ2-1; TRBD1 is a possible D gene (6 bases). The CDR3 loop spans 15 amino acids. Trimming pared 3 bases from V and 6 bases from J, leaving 15 bases between. CDR1 is SGHVS, CDR2 FQNEAQ, per germline. The CDR3 loop is CASSLPAGVGNEQFF. CDR3 coding DNA: TGTGCCAGCAGCTTGCCTGCAGGGGTTGGCAATGAGCAGTTCTTC.

This clone has a single count. The CDR3 DNA sequence: TGTGCCAGCAGTCGTATGGGGGGGAGGAATCAGCCCCAGCATTTT. As protein: CASSRMGGRNQPQHF. The V and J genes are TRBV27 and TRBJ1-5, with D perhaps TRBD1 (5 bases). V lost 5 bases and J 4 bases, leaving 15 bases between the germline ends. The CDR3 sequence is 15 residues long. Per germline, CDR1 MNHEY and CDR2 SMNVEV (reference sequence).

J is TRBJ1-5 and V is TRBV28; TRBD1 aligns across 10 bases. The length of the CDR3 is 17 residues. CDR1 and CDR2 (germline): MDHEN, SYDVKM. V trimming: 2 bases; J trimming: 6 bases; junction bases outside the gene matches: 10. In nucleotides, the CDR3 is TGTGCCAGCAGTTTAACCCCCAGGACAGGGGGAAGTCAGCCCCAGCATTTT. This gives the protein CASSLTPRTGGSQPQHF. The entire variable domain, with the rest obtained from reference TRBV28 and TRBJ1-5, is as follows: DVKVTQSSRYLVKRTGEKVFLECVQDMDHENMFWYRQDPGLGLRLIYFSYDVKMKEKGDIPEGYSVSREKKERFSLILESASTNQTSMYLCASSLTPRTGGSQPQHFGDGTRLSIL.

This clone was observed a few times. The rearrangement uses TRBV5-1 and TRBJ2-3; 7 nucleotides agree with TRBD2. Germline CDR1 reads SGHRS; CDR2 reads YFSETQ. CDR3 length: 16 residues. The V and J ends lost 4 bases and 4 bases, in that order; junction bases with no gene match: 12. CDR3 loop: CASSPSGGTGADTQYF. The CDR3, as DNA: TGCGCCAGCAGCCCCTCGGGGGGTACCGGGGCAGATACGCAGTATTTT.

About this clone: A read error may produce the germline difference seen at one junction end. The V call is TRBV10-3, the J call TRBJ2-7; maybe TRBD1 (6 bases). This CDR3 is built from 15 residues. The germline gives CDR1 ENHRY, CDR2 SYGVKD. The DNA for the CDR3 is TGTGCCAGCAGTTCCCAAGACAGGACATGGTGGGAGCAGTACTTC. Translation: CASSSQDRTWWEQYF.

V is TRBV29-1 and J is TRBJ2-3, with a weak D call TRBD1 (5 bases). This CDR3 is 13 amino acids long. Trimming removed 4 bases from V and 2 bases from J, with 10 bases in between. Germline loops: CDR1 SQVTM, CDR2 ANQGSEA. CDR3 DNA sequence: TGCAGCGTTGGGAACAGGTACACAGATACGCAGTATTTT. Protein product: CSVGNRYTDTQYF.